Shown below are 3 T cell receptor beta chains from a single sample sequenced in a study of cytomegalovirus exposure and HLA in healthy donors. Primers: 60 Vbeta forward and 13 Jbeta reverse. Measured with immunoSEQ multiplex PCR; TCRdb has only the in-frame clones, and not every one. Among over 120,000 clones listed, 80% were seen once. The sample taken for sequencing was PBMCs. These receptors all come from a man aged 50 or older in good health and CMV-seronegative.

The chain couples TRBV30 to TRBJ2-3; possibly TRBD2 for D (7 bases). Germline loops: CDR1 GTSNPN, CDR2 SVGIG (reference sequence). CDR3 length equals 16 residues. V lost 4 bases, J lost 6 bases, and 23 bases lay in between. CDR3 DNA: TGTGCCTGGACCACCGGGGGGCTTGGGATCGCCGATACGCAGTATTTT. Its translation: CAWTTGGLGIADTQYF.

This chain connects TRBV10-3 to TRBJ2-3, with 12 bases fitting TRBD2. Germline CDR1 and CDR2: ENHRY and SYGVKD. The CDR3 runs to 16 residues. V was pared by 2 bases and J by 2 bases, with 2 bases of the junction left unmatched. Written as DNA, the CDR3 is TGTGCCATCAGTGAGGGACTAGCGGGGTCCACAGATACGCAGTATTTT. Translating it yields CAISEGLAGSTDTQYF.

This clone has more than one count but fewer than ten. Distinct nucleotide sequences in the sample also encode this CDR3. V and J are TRBV5-1 and TRBJ2-7, with D maybe TRBD1 (6 bases). This CDR3 comprises 14 residues. Trimming took 4 bases from V and 0 from J, leaving 11 bases between them. Germline assignment: CDR1 SGHRS and CDR2 YFSETQ. CDR3 coding DNA: TGCGCCAGCAGCCTGGACAGAAGCTCCTACGAGCAGTACTTC. This codes for CASSLDRSSYEQYF. The entire variable domain, with the rest obtained from reference TRBV5-1 and TRBJ2-7, is as follows: KAGVTQTPRYLIKTRGQQVTLSCSPISGHRSVSWYQQTPGQGLQFLFEYFSETQRNKGNFPGRFSGRQFSNSRSEMNVSTLELGDSALYLCASSLDRSSYEQYFGPGTRLTVT.